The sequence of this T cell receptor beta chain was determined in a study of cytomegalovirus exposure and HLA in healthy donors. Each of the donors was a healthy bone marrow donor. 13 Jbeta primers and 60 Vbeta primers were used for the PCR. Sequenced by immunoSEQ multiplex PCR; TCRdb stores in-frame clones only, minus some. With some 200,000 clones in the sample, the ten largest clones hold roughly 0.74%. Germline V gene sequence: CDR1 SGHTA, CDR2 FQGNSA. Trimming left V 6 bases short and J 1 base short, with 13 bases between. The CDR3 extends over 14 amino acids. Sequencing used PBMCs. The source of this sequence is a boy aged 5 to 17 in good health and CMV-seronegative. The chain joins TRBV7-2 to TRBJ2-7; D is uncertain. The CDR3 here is CASRPGSRSYEQYF. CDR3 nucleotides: TGTGCCAGCAGGCCCGGATCTAGATCCTACGAGCAGTACTTC.